This T cell receptor (beta chain) was observed in a study of PD-L1 blockade in urothelial cancer. Study context: Patients commenced atezolizumab in about 2014, and it was given at 1,200 mg intravenously every 3 weeks. Most of the roughly 30 patients were men whose urothelial cancer was bladder-origin. Blood samples had a median of approximately 140,000 T cells, some 83,000 unique TCRs, and clonality around 0.08.

TCRdb's copy holds only in-frame clones and misses some; the assay was immunoSEQ multiplex PCR. The repertoire holds 40,000 to 60,000 clones, with approximately 79% as singletons. Sample time point: pretreatment peripheral blood. Trimming left V 4 bases short and J 0 bases short, with 12 bases between. This CDR3 spans 15 amino acids. The germline gives CDR1 SGHVS, CDR2 FQNEAQ. The specimen was PBMCs, collected around atezolizumab (anti-PD-L1) treatment. The clonotype originates from a man in his 70s with urothelial cancer. V is TRBV7-8 and J is TRBJ1-1, with D possibly being TRBD1 (5 bases). The CDR3 DNA follows: TGTGCCAGCAGCTCTAGCGGGGGGTTGAACACTGAAGCTTTCTTT. Amino acids: CASSSSGGLNTEAFF. Supplemented by reference TRBV7-8 and TRBJ1-1, the full variable domain reads GAGVSQSPRYKVAKRGQDVALRCDPISGHVSLFWYQQALGQGPEFLTYFQNEAQLDKSGLPSDRFFAERPEGSVSTLKIQRTQQEDSAVYLCASSSSGGLNTEAFFGQGTRLTVV.